The 32 T cell receptor beta chains presented below share a single source sample, sequenced in a study of human T cells and chemical hapten exposure. Time point reported: patch test 2, 6 weeks after DPC sensitization. Treatment described: therapeutic diphenylcyclopropenone sensitization with weekly scalp DPC. Using its own MiXCR run on the RACE reads, TCRdb lists one record per CDR3 protein. The data show tens of thousands of distinct CDR3 sequences, with about 11% seen just once and around 2.1% held by the top ten. Sequenced here: whole blood, sampled in connection with sensitization to the hapten diphenylcyclopropenone (DPC). Receptors were obtained from a man aged 35 to 55 with alopecia areata. Some clones in this sample may be carry-over from other donors' samples.

The J gene is TRBJ2-5, the V gene TRBV20-1, with 9 bases fitting TRBD2. The V gene's germline CDR1 is DFQATT and CDR2 SNEGSKA (reference sequence). V dropped 3 bases and J dropped 0; count of bases not matched to a gene: 11. The CDR3 has 17 residues. The chain's CDR3 is CSASVLGLADYQETQYF. Written as DNA, the CDR3 is TGCAGTGCTAGTGTTTTGGGACTAGCAGATTACCAAGAGACCCAGTACTTC.

This clonotype was found many times. This chain connects TRBV29-1 to TRBJ1-1, with D possibly matching TRBD1 (5 bases). The CDR3 spans 13 residues. Germline V gives CDR1 SQVTM, CDR2 ANQGSEA. With 4 bases removed from V and 5 bases from J, the gap between germline ends came to 14 bases. The CDR3 DNA sequence: TGCAGCGTTGTTTTTTTGGGGCGGACTGAAGCTTTCTTT. Its translation: CSVVFLGRTEAFF.

There are a few counts of this clonotype. The genes are TRBV20-1 and TRBJ2-2; D gene ambiguous. CDR1 is DFQATT and CDR2 is SNEGSKA in the germline V gene (reference sequence). Trimming pared 6 bases from V and 1 base from J, leaving 15 bases between. The CDR3 is made up of 15 amino acids. The CDR3 protein is CSASRVSRNTGELFF. For the CDR3, the DNA is TGCAGTGCGAGCCGGGTCTCCAGGAACACCGGGGAGCTGTTTTTT.

The chain employs TRBV30 and TRBJ1-4; D not resolved. This CDR3 region has 16 residues. CDR1 and CDR2 (germline): GTSNPN, SVGIG (reference sequence). V lost 0 bases and J lost 7, with 18 bases in between. CDR3 DNA: TGTGCCTGGAGTGTAAATTTCGGCCGAGGCCCTGAAAAACTGTTTTTT. It encodes CAWSVNFGRGPEKLFF. The whole variable domain, filled in from reference TRBV30 and TRBJ1-4, reads SQTIHQWPATLVQPVGSPLSLECTVEGTSNPNLYWYRQAAGRGLQLLFYSVGIGQISSEVPQNLSASRPQDRQFILSSKKLLLSDSGFYLCAWSVNFGRGPEKLFFGSGTQLSVL.

The J gene is TRBJ1-3, the V gene TRBV10-3, with 11 bases fitting TRBD1. Germline V gene sequence: CDR1 ENHRY, CDR2 SYGVKD. Trimming at V came to 8 bases and at J to 1 base, leaving 1 base not matched to a gene. CDR3 length: 14 amino acids. CDR3 nucleotides: TGTGCCATCGGACAGGGGGCGTCTGGAAACACCATATATTTT. This translates into CAIGQGASGNTIYF.

This clonotype was counted a few times. The rearrangement joins TRBV29-1 to TRBJ2-1, with D possibly TRBD1 on 5 matching bases. This CDR3 contains 14 residues. Trimming removed 6 bases from V and 8 bases from J, with 20 bases in between. Germline V gene lookup returns CDR1 SQVTM and CDR2 ANQGSEA. This CDR3 reads CSVVFGATGHEQFF. For the CDR3, the DNA is TGCAGCGTGGTCTTTGGGGCCACTGGCCATGAGCAGTTCTTC.

This chain joins TRBV20-1 and TRBJ2-5; 14 bases fit TRBD2. The CDR3 totals 17 residues. With V trimmed by 3 bases and J by 4 bases, 10 bases remained unmatched. Germline values: CDR1 DFQATT, CDR2 SNEGSKA (reference sequence). The CDR3 reads CSARGLAGESVGETQYF. In DNA form, the CDR3 reads TGCAGTGCTAGGGGACTAGCGGGAGAAAGTGTCGGAGAGACCCAGTACTTC.

This clonotype has only a few counts. V and J are TRBV5-5 and TRBJ1-4; D not resolved. V lost 0 bases and J 7 bases, leaving 7 bases between the germline ends. The CDR3 runs 13 residues. Per germline, CDR1 SGHKS and CDR2 YYEKEE (reference sequence). The CDR3 nucleotides read TGTGCCAGCAGCTTGGAATGGGCTGAAAAACTGTTTTTT. Protein: CASSLEWAEKLFF.

This clonotype was counted only a few times. The chain employs TRBV10-3 and TRBJ2-3; the D gene could be TRBD1 or TRBD2 (5 bases each). Germline V lookup: CDR1 ENHRY, CDR2 SYGVKD. With 3 bases removed from V and 10 bases from J, the gap between germline ends came to 11 bases. The CDR3 is made up of 12 amino acids. The CDR3 coding sequence is TGTGCCATCAGTGACACCGGGACCTCGCAGTATTTT. Encoded protein: CAISDTGTSQYF.

This clonotype was seen a few times. V is TRBV6-2 or TRBV6-3 and J is TRBJ2-7; 11 bases align to TRBD1. Per germline, CDR1 MNHEY and CDR2 SVGEGT. V shed 5 bases, J shed 5 bases, and the junction held 8 bases outside the gene matches. This CDR3 region has 15 residues. The CDR3 coding sequence is TGTGCCAGCAGTATCGGGACAGGGGGACGCGACGAGCAGTACGTC. This codes for CASSIGTGGRDEQYV.

The chain uses TRBV6-1 and TRBJ1-2; tentatively, D is TRBD1 (6 bases). The germline V gene encodes CDR1 MNHNS and CDR2 SASEGT. Trimming stripped 0 bases from V and 4 bases from J, with 12 bases between. The CDR3 extends over 15 amino acids. The CDR3 sequence: CASSEASQGIYGYTF. The CDR3 DNA reads as TGTGCCAGCAGTGAAGCGTCGCAGGGGATCTATGGCTACACCTTC.

The chain has TRBV4-2 and TRBJ2-7, with TRBD2 identical over 9 bases. The V and J ends lost 3 bases and 6 bases, in that order; junction bases with no gene match: 9. This CDR3 is 15 amino acids long. Germline CDR1 reads LGHNA; CDR2 reads YNFKEQ. The CDR3 DNA is TGTGCCAGCAGCCACACCGGGACTAGCCCTCGCGAGCAGTACTTC. Its translation is CASSHTGTSPREQYF.

This chain uses TRBV7-2 with TRBJ2-1, with TRBD2 matching over 9 bases. The CDR3 has 15 residues. Trimming took 5 bases from V and 4 from J; bases not matched to a gene: 6. The germline V gene has CDR1 SGHTA and CDR2 FQGNSA. This chain's CDR3 is CASSARGGTYNEQFF. The CDR3 DNA sequence: TGTGCCAGCAGCGCGCGGGGGGGAACTTACAATGAGCAGTTCTTC.

This clonotype was picked up many times. CDR3 DNA: TGTGCCAGCAGCTTGACAGGGTCCCAGCCCCAGCATTTT. Encoded protein: CASSLTGSQPQHF. The rearrangement joins TRBV7-3 to TRBJ1-5; 7 nucleotides align to TRBD1. Germline V gene data show CDR1 as SGHTA and CDR2 as FQGTGA. With 3 bases clipped from V and 7 bases from J, the junction kept 3 bases outside the gene matches. The CDR3 is 13 residues long.

CDR3 sequence reads: CAISERWTSGNHEQFF. CDR3 DNA: TGTGCCATCAGTGAGAGATGGACTAGCGGGAACCATGAGCAGTTCTTC. The chain employs TRBV10-3 and TRBJ2-1; 12 bases are shared with TRBD2. This CDR3 has 16 residues. CDR1 is ENHRY, CDR2 SYGVKD, per germline. Trimming at V came to 2 bases and at J to 8 bases, leaving 7 bases not matched to a gene.

J is TRBJ2-3 and V is TRBV30; the D is unclear. The CDR3 extends over 14 amino acids. V lost 3 bases, J lost 2 bases, and 12 bases lay in between. Germline values: CDR1 GTSNPN, CDR2 SVGIG (reference sequence). CDR3 protein: CAWSPLSNTDTQYF. The CDR3 nucleotides are TGTGCCTGGAGCCCTCTGTCAAACACAGATACGCAGTATTTT.

This clonotype has more than one count but fewer than ten. The V call is TRBV28, the J call TRBJ2-1; 11 nucleotides match TRBD2. The CDR3 extends over 16 amino acids. The V gene's germline CDR1 is MDHEN and CDR2 SYDVKM. V was clipped by 6 bases and J by 2 bases; unmatched bases: 6. This chain's CDR3 is CASRGGTSGTYNEQFF. CDR3 in DNA: TGTGCCAGCAGGGGTGGGACTAGCGGAACCTACAATGAGCAGTTCTTC.

This clonotype was seen more than once but under ten times. The CDR3 loop is CSVEAQGQSYEQYF. The CDR3 DNA reads TGCAGCGTTGAGGCGCAGGGCCAGTCTTACGAGCAGTACTTC. The chain combines TRBV29-1 with TRBJ2-7, with D tentatively TRBD1 (5 bases). Germline CDR1 is SQVTM and CDR2 is ANQGSEA. This CDR3 contains 14 residues. V was cut by 3 bases and J by 4 bases, with 16 bases left in between.

The J gene is TRBJ1-5, the V gene TRBV11-2, with D possibly TRBD1 on 6 matching bases. Germline lookup yields CDR1 SGHAT and CDR2 FQNNGV. The CDR3 consists of 18 residues. Trimming shortened V by 3 bases and J by 2 bases, and 20 bases separated the two germline ends. CDR3 loop: CASSFARPQGKGNQPQHF. As DNA, the CDR3 is TGTGCCAGCAGCTTCGCTCGACCACAGGGAAAGGGCAATCAGCCCCAGCATTTT.

The chain uses TRBV9 and TRBJ2-1, with TRBD2 identical over 11 bases. The V gene's germline CDR1 is SGDLS and CDR2 YYNGEE. The length of the CDR3 is 16 residues. The V gene end was trimmed by 3 bases and the J gene end by 7 bases; junction bases not matched to a gene: 9. DNA of the CDR3: TGTGCCAGCAGCGGCCCTAGCGGGAGGATTTTTAATGAGCAGTTCTTC. Translated: CASSGPSGRIFNEQFF.

This clonotype was observed at least ten times. This sequence joins TRBV18 and TRBJ1-2; no clear D gene. The CDR3 length is 16 residues. The germline V gene has CDR1 KGHSH and CDR2 LQKENI. V was shortened by 1 base and J by 4 bases, with 16 bases between the two germline ends. This chain's CDR3 is CASSPLAGPERYGYTF. The CDR3 nucleotides read TGTGCCAGCTCACCACTCGCTGGACCTGAACGCTATGGCTACACCTTC.

The chain uses TRBV28 and TRBJ2-1, with TRBD2 as a possible D gene (5 bases). Germline V CDR1 and CDR2: MDHEN, SYDVKM. The CDR3 is 17 residues long. The V end was cut by 2 bases, the J end by 6 bases, with 20 bases between. The CDR3 DNA reads TGTGCCAGCAGTTTAGTGAGGGTAGGTTTTAGATTCAATGAGCAGTTCTTC. Its protein is CASSLVRVGFRFNEQFF. The full variable domain, in which reference TRBV28 and TRBJ2-1 provide the parts outside the CDR3, is DVKVTQSSRYLVKRTGEKVFLECVQDMDHENMFWYRQDPGLGLRLIYFSYDVKMKEKGDIPEGYSVSREKKERFSLILESASTNQTSMYLCASSLVRVGFRFNEQFFGPGTRLTVL.

The rearrangement joins TRBV29-1 to TRBJ1-2; no clear D. The CDR3 is 12 residues long. The germline V gene encodes CDR1 SQVTM and CDR2 ANQGSEA. V lost 1 base, J lost 4 bases, and 7 bases lay in between. The CDR3 protein is CSVEGQAYGYTF. DNA of the CDR3: TGCAGCGTTGAAGGCCAGGCCTATGGCTACACCTTC.

This clonotype was counted between two and nine times. The rearrangement uses TRBV6-2 or TRBV6-3 and TRBJ2-1; D not resolved. Between the trimmed V and J ends, which lost 2 bases and 4 bases, there was a span of 15 bases. The germline V gene has CDR1 MNHEY and CDR2 SVGEGT. This CDR3 region has 16 residues. The CDR3 spells CASSYPPRLHYNEQFF. The CDR3 DNA is TGTGCCAGCAGTTACCCCCCCCGGCTTCATTACAATGAGCAGTTCTTC.

This clonotype was seen a handful of times. The gene calls are TRBV15 and TRBJ2-2, with 13 bases aligning to TRBD2. CDR1 LNHNV and CDR2 YYDKDF come from the germline V gene (reference sequence). V trimming: 3 bases; J trimming: 2 bases; junction bases outside the gene matches: 9. The CDR3 consists of 19 residues. The CDR3, as DNA: TGTGCCACCAGCAGGGAACAGTCGGGACTAGCGGGAAACACCGGGGAGCTGTTTTTT. Its protein is CATSREQSGLAGNTGELFF.

This chain joins TRBV20-1 and TRBJ2-3; D might be TRBD1 (6 bases). This CDR3 contains 14 residues. V was shortened by 6 bases and J by 3 bases, with 16 bases between the two germline ends. CDR1 and CDR2 (germline): DFQATT, SNEGSKA (reference sequence). The CDR3 DNA follows: TGCAGTGCCGGGACAACCCAAGGAACAGATACGCAGTATTTT. It codes for CSAGTTQGTDTQYF.

This clonotype was recorded at least ten times. The chain is built from TRBV6-4 and TRBJ2-3, with 8 bases aligning to TRBD1. The CDR3 totals 13 residues. Germline CDR1 MRHNA, CDR2 SNTAGT. The V segment lost 6 bases and the J segment 4 bases; nucleotides outside the gene matches: 3. This chain's CDR3 is CASSADRADTQYF. The CDR3 DNA reads as TGTGCCAGCAGCGCGGACAGGGCAGATACGCAGTATTTT.

This clonotype was observed a handful of times. The chain joins TRBV12-3 or TRBV12-4 to TRBJ2-7; the D gene could be TRBD1 or TRBD2 (5 bases each). This CDR3 region has 15 residues. Trimming removed 1 base at V and 5 bases at J, with 15 bases between. CDR3 bases: TGTGCCAGCAGTTTAGTATTGTGGGGACGGCACGAGCAGTACTTC. This gives the protein CASSLVLWGRHEQYF.

This clonotype occurred many times. The J gene is TRBJ1-1, the V gene TRBV7-9; 7 bases match TRBD1. V shed 6 bases, J shed 5 bases, and the junction held 9 bases outside the gene matches. This CDR3 comprises 14 residues. Germline V gene data show CDR1 as SEHNR and CDR2 as FQNEAQ (reference sequence). The CDR3 coding sequence is TGTGCCAGCAGTTCGGGACAGCCTTTTACTGAAGCTTTCTTT. Translating gives CASSSGQPFTEAFF.

This clonotype has just a few counts. This chain joins TRBV3-1 and TRBJ2-1, with 8 bases identical to TRBD2. With 1 base clipped from V and 8 bases from J, the junction kept 7 bases outside the gene matches. Looked up from germline, CDR1 is LGHDT and CDR2 is YNNKEL (reference sequence). The CDR3 is 15 residues long. CDR3 DNA sequence: TGTGCCAGCAGCCAAGTTAGCGGGATATTCGATGAGCAGTTCTTC. Protein product: CASSQVSGIFDEQFF.

The sample holds a few counts of this clonotype. The genes are TRBV9 and TRBJ2-2; 8 bases map to TRBD2. Germline CDR1 reads SGDLS; CDR2 reads YYNGEE. This CDR3 is 15 amino acids long. V trimming: 6 bases; J trimming: 4 bases; junction bases outside the gene matches: 8. The chain's CDR3 is CASNRAGGSTGELFF. The CDR3 DNA reads TGTGCCAGCAATCGCGCGGGAGGTAGCACCGGGGAGCTGTTTTTT.

This clonotype was counted between two and nine times. The chain couples TRBV5-5 to TRBJ2-1; D is uncertain. V was pared by 0 bases and J by 10 bases, with 8 bases between. The CDR3 is made up of 12 amino acids. The germline V gene has CDR1 SGHKS and CDR2 YYEKEE (reference sequence). The CDR3 nucleotides read TGTGCCAGCAGCTTGGTTTGGCGGGAGCAGTTCTTC. Translated, it gives CASSLVWREQFF.